Below are 29 T cell receptor beta chains sequenced from a single sample in a study of cytomegalovirus exposure and HLA in healthy donors. The PCR made use of 60 Vbeta and 13 Jbeta primers. TCRdb keeps only in-frame clones here, not all; method: immunoSEQ multiplex PCR. Of about 180,000 clones in the sample, 76% were seen once. Source material: PBMCs. These receptors were obtained from a man between 18 and 35 years old in good health and CMV-seronegative.

The rearrangement uses TRBV19 and TRBJ2-3; tentatively, D is TRBD1 (6 bases). V shed 4 bases and J shed 4 bases, with 18 bases lying between them. Per the germline V gene, CDR1 is LNHDA and CDR2 is SQIVND (reference sequence). The CDR3 has 16 residues. The CDR3 loop reads CASSTTLSGGADTQYF. The CDR3 DNA is TGTGCCAGTAGTACCACCCTTTCTGGGGGCGCAGATACGCAGTATTTT.

The chain links TRBV5-1 to TRBJ2-7; 8 nucleotides match TRBD1. Trimming took 3 bases from V and 6 from J; bases not matched to a gene: 8. The CDR3 consists of 14 residues. Looked up from germline, CDR1 is SGHRS and CDR2 is YFSETQ. CDR3 in amino acids: CASSSDWTGTEQYF. CDR3 in DNA: TGCGCCAGCAGCTCCGACTGGACAGGGACCGAGCAGTACTTC.

This chain joins TRBV4-1 and TRBJ1-1; D is unresolved. Per the germline V gene, CDR1 is MGHRA and CDR2 is YSYEKL. Deletions cut 1 base from V and 2 bases from J, with 8 bases between. The CDR3 extends over 14 amino acids. CDR3 nucleotides: TGCGCCAGCAGCCAAGGGCAGTTCAACACTGAAGCTTTCTTT. It encodes CASSQGQFNTEAFF.

The chain couples TRBV15 to TRBJ1-1; D is perhaps TRBD1 (5 bases). The V gene lost 1 base and the J gene lost 9 bases, with 15 bases spanning the gap. There are 14 residues in the CDR3. Germline assignment: CDR1 LNHNV and CDR2 YYDKDF (reference sequence). CDR3 region: CATSRVYNQGKAFF. DNA of the CDR3: TGTGCCACCAGCAGAGTTTATAACCAGGGTAAAGCTTTCTTT.

This chain uses TRBV6-5 with TRBJ2-5; D unclear. This CDR3 contains 14 residues. CDR1 is MNHEY, CDR2 SVGAGI, per germline. The ends were cut back, 0 bases at V and 4 bases at J, with 9 bases in the middle. CDR3 sequence: CASSYSSRLETQYF. CDR3 DNA: TGTGCCAGCAGTTACTCGAGCAGGCTAGAGACCCAGTACTTC.

This chain links TRBV5-6 with TRBJ2-7; TRBD2 might be the D (7 bases). CDR1 is SGHDT and CDR2 is YYEEEE in the germline V gene. The V gene lost 4 bases and the J gene lost 4 bases, with 18 bases spanning the gap. The CDR3 is 15 residues long. Here the CDR3 reads CASSGGGAGEYEQYF. The CDR3 DNA is TGTGCCAGCAGCGGTGGGGGGGCAGGAGAATACGAGCAGTACTTC.

The CDR3 DNA reads as TGTGCCAGCTCACCTGAGACTAGCGGGGGCTTCAATGAGCAGTTCTTC. Translation: CASSPETSGGFNEQFF. V and J are TRBV18 and TRBJ2-1; TRBD2 agrees at 12 bases. CDR3 size: 16 residues. The germline V gene has CDR1 KGHSH and CDR2 LQKENI. After removal of 3 bases from V and 6 bases from J, the junction contained 6 bases not matched to a gene.

The rearrangement joins TRBV2 to TRBJ2-7; D remains ambiguous. The CDR3 contains 14 residues. The V gene lost 1 base and the J gene lost 3 bases, with 10 bases spanning the gap. The germline V gene has CDR1 SNHLY and CDR2 FYNNEI. The CDR3 loop is CASSEGNSIYEQYF. CDR3 nucleotide sequence: TGTGCCAGCAGTGAAGGGAACAGCATCTACGAGCAGTACTTC.

Notes on this clone: One junction end does not reproduce the germline sequence, and a read error may be involved. CDR3 bases: TGTGCTAGCAGCCCAGGGACTAGCGGGAGCAGAGATACGCAGTATTTT. Translation: CASSPGTSGSRDTQYF. The V call is TRBV7-7, the J call TRBJ2-3; 14 nucleotides match TRBD2. The germline CDR1 and CDR2 sequences are SSHAT and FNYEAQ (reference sequence). The CDR3 has 16 residues. Filled out from reference TRBV7-7 and TRBJ2-3, the complete variable domain reads GAGVSQSPRYKVTKRGQDVTLRCDPISSHATLYWYQQALGQGPEFLTYFNYEAQPDKSGLPSDRFSAERPEGSISTLTIQRTEQRDSAMYRCASSPGTSGSRDTQYFGPGTRLTVL.

Notes on this clone: One end of the junction does not line up with germline, which may come from a read error. The chain couples TRBV2 to TRBJ1-3; the match to TRBD1 covers 7 bases. Germline V CDR1 and CDR2: SNHLY, FYNNEI. The CDR3 is made up of 11 amino acids. DNA for the CDR3: TGTGCCAGCAGGACCGGGACAGACCACAATTTT. Translating it yields CASRTGTDHNF. Using reference TRBV2 and TRBJ1-3 for the parts outside the CDR3, the full variable domain is EPEVTQTPSHQVTQMGQEVILRCVPISNHLYFYWYRQILGQKVEFLVSFYNNEISEKSEIFDDQFSVERPDGSNFTLKIRSTKLEDSAMYFCASRTGTDHNFGEGSWLTVV.

This clone was observed a single time. V and J are TRBV9 and TRBJ1-2, with TRBD1 matching 7 bases. The CDR3 runs 13 residues. Per germline, CDR1 SGDLS and CDR2 YYNGEE. The J segment lost 6 bases and the V segment lost 4 bases, leaving 6 bases of the junction unmatched. The CDR3: CASSPRQGDGYTF. The CDR3 bases are TGTGCCAGCAGCCCCAGACAGGGCGATGGCTACACCTTC.

The chain carries TRBV14 and TRBJ2-5; a weak D match, TRBD2 (5 bases). The CDR3 contains 14 residues. V shed 5 bases and J shed 3 bases, with 13 bases lying between them. Germline values: CDR1 SGHDN, CDR2 FVKESK. CDR3 DNA: TGTGCCAGCAGCTCTAGGGCGAGGGAAGAGACCCAGTACTTC. It specifies CASSSRAREETQYF.

CDR3 DNA sequence: TGTGCCAGCAGCTTAACCGTGGCTCAGCCCCAGCATTTT. Its protein is CASSLTVAQPQHF. The J gene is TRBJ1-5, the V gene TRBV7-2, with D unclear. Germline V gene data show CDR1 as SGHTA and CDR2 as FQGNSA. V was clipped by 2 bases and J by 6 bases, with 8 bases between them. The CDR3 is 13 amino acids.

The chain is built from TRBV7-9 and TRBJ2-7; 11 nucleotides agree with TRBD2. Germline trimming cut 5 bases from V and 4 bases from J; bases unmatched to any gene: 10. This CDR3 has 16 residues. The V gene's germline CDR1 is SEHNR and CDR2 FQNEAQ (reference sequence). CDR3 nucleotide sequence: TGTGCCAGCAGCACCGACATTGGGACTAGCGGATACGAGCAGTACTTC. This codes for CASSTDIGTSGYEQYF.

The gene calls are TRBV29-1 and TRBJ2-4; possibly TRBD2 for D (7 bases). The CDR3 is 14 residues long. V was clipped by 3 bases and J by 1 base, with 10 bases between them. Germline lookup yields CDR1 SQVTM and CDR2 ANQGSEA. Here the CDR3 DNA reads TGCAGCGTTGATAAGGGGGGGGCCAAAAACATTCAGTACTTC. Translating gives CSVDKGGAKNIQYF.

This clone was picked up a small number of times. This chain uses TRBV19 with TRBJ2-2, with a tentative D call TRBD2 (6 bases). V lost 9 bases and J 6 bases, leaving 17 bases between the germline ends. Germline loops: CDR1 LNHDA, CDR2 SQIVND (reference sequence). This CDR3 has 14 amino acids. For the CDR3, the DNA is TGTGCCAGCTCCGGGACTTATGAGGCCGGGGAGCTGTTTTTT. This translates into CASSGTYEAGELFF.

The rearrangement links TRBV19 to TRBJ2-7, with a tentative D call TRBD2 (6 bases). This CDR3 is built from 14 residues. Germline CDR1 is LNHDA and CDR2 is SQIVND (reference sequence). V shed 7 bases and J shed 6 bases, with 19 bases lying between them. CDR3 bases: TGTGCCAGTAAATTGAGAGCACTAGCCCTCGAGCAGTACTTC. Translation gives CASKLRALALEQYF.

The chain is built from TRBV5-4 and TRBJ1-5; TRBD1 might be the D (5 bases). From germline, CDR1 is SGHNT and CDR2 YYREEE (reference sequence). This CDR3 contains 16 residues. Trimming took 4 bases from V and 5 from J, leaving 19 bases between them. The CDR3: CASSPRQTWVYQPQHF. For the CDR3, the DNA is TGTGCCAGCAGCCCGCGACAGACCTGGGTCTATCAGCCCCAGCATTTT.

This clone was found once. The J gene is TRBJ2-2, the V gene TRBV7-3; TRBD2 agrees at 9 bases. Germline V lookup: CDR1 SGHTA, CDR2 FQGTGA. The CDR3 is made up of 15 amino acids. J lost 6 bases, V lost 3 bases, and 5 bases had no gene match. Written as DNA, the CDR3 is TGTGCCAGCAGCTTTCAAGCGGGGGGAGCCGGGGAGCTGTTTTTT. It codes for CASSFQAGGAGELFF.

This clone appeared a few times. J is TRBJ1-5 and V is TRBV28; D is undetermined. V shed 7 bases and J shed 6 bases, with 10 bases lying between them. CDR1 is MDHEN, CDR2 SYDVKM, per germline. This CDR3 comprises 12 residues. The CDR3 here is CASTVNSQPQHF. The DNA of the CDR3 is TGTGCCAGCACGGTAAACAGTCAGCCCCAGCATTTT.

Only a few counts were recorded for this clone. V gene TRBV6-1 combines with J gene TRBJ1-1, with D maybe TRBD1 (5 bases). Germline values: CDR1 MNHNS, CDR2 SASEGT. Trimming took 3 bases from V and 0 from J, leaving 14 bases between them. The CDR3 loop spans 16 amino acids. CDR3 sequence: CASSDWRGILNTEAFF. CDR3 DNA sequence: TGTGCCAGCAGTGACTGGAGGGGAATCTTGAACACTGAAGCTTTCTTT.

The J gene is TRBJ2-3, the V gene TRBV7-2, with a possible D match to TRBD2 (6 bases). Germline CDR1 SGHTA, CDR2 FQGNSA. The CDR3 has 13 amino acids. Trimming shortened V by 1 base and J by 14 bases, and 16 bases separated the two germline ends. Here the CDR3 reads CASSLGLDRGRYF. The CDR3, as DNA: TGTGCCAGCAGCTTAGGACTAGACCGGGGGAGGTATTTT.

CDR3 bases: TGTGCCAGCGCCTACAGGGGTGGCGGCGGGGAGCTGTTTTTT. This encodes CASAYRGGGGELFF. V gene TRBV6-5 combines with J gene TRBJ2-2, with 7 bases that match TRBD1. Germline V gene data show CDR1 as MNHEY and CDR2 as SVGAGI. The CDR3 extends over 14 amino acids. Losses at the gene ends were 8 bases for V and 7 bases for J; bases not matched to a gene: 10.

DNA for the CDR3: TGTGCCAGCAGTTACAGGGGAAGTCCGAACACTGAAGCTTTCTTT. This gives the protein CASSYRGSPNTEAFF. This chain connects TRBV6-5 to TRBJ1-1, with D tentatively TRBD1 (5 bases). The CDR3 spans 15 residues. Germline CDR1 and CDR2: MNHEY and SVGAGI. V was clipped by 2 bases and J by 1 base, with 11 bases between them.

This clone is large (0.1 to 1%) by share. This chain uses TRBV6-5 with TRBJ2-1; D is unclear. CDR1 and CDR2 (germline): MNHEY, SVGAGI. V was clipped by 5 bases and J by 4 bases, with 9 bases between them. This CDR3 region has 13 residues. CDR3 loop: CASSPDSYNEQFF. DNA of the CDR3: TGTGCCAGCAGTCCCGACTCTTACAATGAGCAGTTCTTC.

V and J are TRBV5-1 and TRBJ1-3; 11 nucleotides match TRBD1. Trimming cost V 4 bases and J 3 bases; bases outside gene matches: 9. The CDR3 spans 17 residues. The germline V gene encodes CDR1 SGHRS and CDR2 YFSETQ. CDR3 in amino acids: CASSPLAGQGDGNTIYF. The CDR3 DNA follows: TGCGCCAGCAGCCCATTGGCGGGACAGGGGGATGGAAACACCATATATTTT.

The chain uses TRBV5-1 and TRBJ1-2; 7 positions match TRBD1. J was trimmed by 8 bases and V by 4 bases; bases with no gene match: 5. The CDR3 runs 12 residues. Germline V lookup: CDR1 SGHRS, CDR2 YFSETQ. CDR3 region: CASSPDREGYTF. CDR3 nucleotide sequence: TGCGCCAGCAGCCCCGACAGGGAGGGCTACACCTTC.

This chain links TRBV6-5 with TRBJ2-1; 9 bases align to TRBD1. CDR1 and CDR2 from the germline V gene are MNHEY and SVGAGI. V lost 7 bases, J lost 5 bases, and 3 bases stayed unmatched. The CDR3 sequence is 13 residues long. CDR3 in amino acids: CASKGQGDNEQFF. The CDR3 bases are TGTGCCAGCAAGGGACAGGGCGACAATGAGCAGTTCTTC.

The genes are TRBV2 and TRBJ2-3; 9 bases align to TRBD2. Germline values: CDR1 SNHLY, CDR2 FYNNEI. There are 13 residues in the CDR3. Unmatched junction bases numbered 1, after V lost 6 bases and J lost 3 bases. CDR3 sequence reads: CASRTSGTDTQYF. The CDR3 region has the DNA TGTGCCAGCAGGACTAGCGGAACAGATACGCAGTATTTT.